A selection of T cell receptor beta chains follows, all from one sample in a study of human T cells and chemical hapten exposure. Using its own MiXCR run on the RACE reads, TCRdb lists one record per CDR3 protein. The sample consists of 150,000 to 200,000 distinct CDR3 sequences, about a quarter of them appearing once. The sample here was whole blood, taken in connection with sensitization to the hapten diphenylcyclopropenone (DPC). The receptors come from a woman between 18 and 29 years old with alopecia areata. Some clones in this sample may be carry-over from other donors' samples. CDR3s include the opening cysteine and the closing phenylalanine or tryptophan. D genes are given only for firm matches. The size field is filled for only some rows; it gives once, few, many or a size class.

V	size	J	D	length	CDR3	DNA
TRBV5-1	-	TRBJ2-5	TRBD2	15	CASSLAGTREETQYF	TGCGCCAGCAGCTTGGCCGGGACTAGAGAAGAGACCCAGTACTTC
TRBV5-1	-	TRBJ2-7	-	12	CASSFVTEEQYF	TGCGCCAGCAGCTTTGTTACTGAGGAGCAGTACTTC
TRBV20-1	few	TRBJ2-7	TRBD2	15	CSARDRLAGAREQYF	TGCAGTGCTAGAGATCGGCTAGCGGGGGCGAGAGAGCAGTACTTC
TRBV3-1	many	TRBJ2-1	TRBD2	16	CASSQAGTSGGQEQFF	TGTGCCAGCAGCCAAGCCGGGACTAGCGGGGGGCAAGAGCAGTTCTTC
TRBV5-1	few	TRBJ1-5	TRBD1	14	CASSLGEQGWPQHF	TGCGCCAGCAGCTTGGGAGAACAGGGGTGGCCCCAGCATTTT
TRBV6-6	few	TRBJ2-3	TRBD2	17	CASSYHGLAGSTDTQYF	TGTGCCAGCAGTTACCATGGGCTAGCGGGAAGCACAGATACGCAGTATTTT
TRBV29-1	-	TRBJ2-1	TRBD1	13	CSVKIWTGNEQFF	TGCAGCGTCAAAATCTGGACAGGCAATGAGCAGTTCTTC
TRBV7-2	-	TRBJ2-7	TRBD2	16	CASSLGTSGGQFGTYF	TGTGCCAGCAGCTTGGGGACTAGCGGGGGGCAATTCGGGACGTACTTC
TRBV4-1	-	TRBJ1-1	-	16	CASSPAGTVNGGEAFF	TGCGCCAGCAGCCCAGCCGGGACTGTTAATGGTGGTGAAGCTTTCTTT
TRBV9	-	TRBJ1-2	TRBD1	14	CASSGGRGQDGYTF	TGTGCCAGCAGCGGTGGCAGGGGGCAGGATGGCTACACCTTC
TRBV20-1	few	TRBJ2-5	-	12	CSARPGAETQYF	TGCAGTGCTAGGCCTGGGGCAGAGACCCAGTACTTC
TRBV18	-	TRBJ1-5	TRBD1	15	CASSPTRGSNQPQHF	TGTGCCAGCTCACCAACCAGGGGGAGCAATCAGCCCCAGCATTTT
TRBV4-1	few	TRBJ1-5	-	14	CASSARDGNQPQHF	TGCGCCAGCAGCGCTCGCGACGGGAATCAGCCCCAGCATTTT
TRBV6-2/TRBV6-3	-	TRBJ2-7	TRBD1	11	CASRDRDEQYF	TGTGCCAGCAGGGACAGGGACGAGCAGTACTTC
TRBV11-2	-	TRBJ2-2	TRBD2	14	CASSLGLAVGELFF	TGTGCCAGCAGCTTGGGACTAGCGGTCGGGGAGCTGTTTTTT
TRBV4-2	-	TRBJ1-2	-	14	CASSQELNRAGYTF	TGTGCCAGCAGCCAAGAATTGAACAGGGCTGGCTACACCTTC
TRBV4-1	few	TRBJ1-5	-	15	CASSQEGGGPQPQHF	TGCGCCAGCAGCCAAGAGGGGGGAGGACCTCAGCCCCAGCATTTT
TRBV11-2	-	TRBJ2-2	-	12	CASSWGTGELFF	TGTGCCAGCAGTTGGGGGACGGGGGAGCTGTTTTTT
TRBV4-1	-	TRBJ1-6	-	14	CASSPHSQNSPLHF	TGCGCCAGCAGCCCCCACAGCCAGAATTCACCCCTCCACTTT
TRBV7-9	few	TRBJ1-3	-	15	CASSLGAGSGNTIYF	TGTGCCAGCAGCTTAGGGGCCGGCTCTGGAAACACCATATATTTT
TRBV6-2/TRBV6-3	-	TRBJ1-2	-	13	CASSYKTRYGYTF	TGTGCCAGCAGTTACAAGACGCGTTATGGCTACACCTTC
TRBV10-3	many	TRBJ2-5	-	14	CAISPGPRQETQYF	TGTGCCATCAGTCCGGGACCCAGACAAGAGACCCAGTACTTC
TRBV5-1	-	TRBJ1-1	TRBD1	16	CASSLEGTAMNTEAFF	TGCGCCAGCAGCTTGGAAGGGACAGCTATGAACACTGAAGCTTTCTTT
TRBV12-3/TRBV12-4	-	TRBJ2-7	-	14	CASSFQGISDEQYF	TGTGCCAGCAGTTTCCAGGGGATCAGCGACGAGCAGTACTTC
TRBV7-6	-	TRBJ2-2	-	13	CASSLEVDGELFF	TGTGCCAGCAGCTTAGAGGTGGACGGGGAGCTGTTTTTT
TRBV21-1	few	TRBJ2-2	-	15	CATRRPAGNTGELFF	TGTGCCACCCGCCGGCCAGCGGGGAACACCGGGGAGCTGTTTTTT
TRBV10-3	few	TRBJ2-3	TRBD2	18	CAISESRTSGAQRDTQYF	TGTGCCATCAGTGAGTCGAGGACTAGCGGGGCCCAAAGAGATACGCAGTATTTT
TRBV6-4	-	TRBJ2-2	-	12	CASRGTTGELFF	TGTGCCAGCAGGGGGACTACCGGGGAGCTGTTTTTT
TRBV3-1	-	TRBJ2-7	-	13	CASSQEGSREQYF	TGTGCCAGCAGCCAAGAGGGGTCCCGGGAGCAGTACTTC
TRBV9	-	TRBJ1-2	-	14	CASVPLGRLGGYTF	TGTGCCAGCGTCCCTCTCGGACGACTTGGGGGCTACACCTTC
TRBV11-2	-	TRBJ2-3	TRBD2	16	CASSPRLAGLTDTQYF	TGTGCCAGCAGCCCGAGACTAGCGGGCCTAACAGATACGCAGTATTTT
TRBV10-3	-	TRBJ2-7	-	11	CATRTNYEQYF	TGTGCCACCCGGACTAACTACGAGCAGTACTTC
TRBV29-1	-	TRBJ1-4	-	11	CSVGGREKLFF	TGCAGCGTTGGGGGGCGCGAAAAACTGTTTTTT
TRBV6-2/TRBV6-3	-	TRBJ2-1	TRBD2	19	CASSYPLAGGPTSYNEQFF	TGTGCCAGCAGTTACCCACTAGCGGGAGGGCCAACCTCCTACAATGAGCAGTTCTTC
TRBV2	-	TRBJ2-7	-	14	CASSEEGGNYEQYF	TGTGCCAGCAGTGAAGAGGGCGGAAACTACGAGCAGTACTTC
TRBV4-3	-	TRBJ2-7	TRBD2	18	CASSQESPKTSGPYEQYF	TGTGCCAGCAGCCAAGAGTCCCCCAAGACTAGCGGCCCCTACGAGCAGTACTTC
TRBV7-2	few	TRBJ2-4	TRBD1	18	CASRKGQGAPVAKNIQYF	TGTGCCAGCAGGAAAGGACAGGGGGCGCCGGTGGCCAAAAACATTCAGTACTTC
TRBV5-1	-	TRBJ2-7	-	14	CASKRDGSSYEQYF	TGCGCCAGCAAGAGGGACGGGAGCTCCTACGAGCAGTACTTC
TRBV6-5	few	TRBJ2-7	-	15	CATRITPNFPYEQYF	TGTGCCACCCGCATTACTCCAAACTTTCCCTACGAGCAGTACTTC
TRBV29-1	few	TRBJ2-1	-	11	CSASSHLGQFF	TGCAGCGCGTCCTCCCATTTGGGGCAGTTCTTC
TRBV6-2/TRBV6-3	-	TRBJ2-1	TRBD2	17	CASSPNSGGPLINEQFF	TGTGCCAGCAGTCCTAACAGCGGGGGCCCCCTCATCAATGAGCAGTTCTTC
TRBV7-3	many	TRBJ2-3	-	13	CASSLTSMDTQYF	TGTGCCAGCAGCTTAACGAGCATGGATACGCAGTATTTT
TRBV30	few	TRBJ1-1	-	15	CACARFWDMNTEAFF	TGTGCCTGCGCGCGGTTCTGGGACATGAACACTGAAGCTTTCTTT
TRBV5-6	few	TRBJ2-3	-	15	CASSIDISSTDTQYF	TGTGCCAGCAGTATAGACATCTCTTCCACAGATACGCAGTATTTT
TRBV6-5	many	TRBJ2-3	TRBD2	16	CASSPPLGGGTDTQYF	TGTGCCAGCAGTCCCCCCCTTGGCGGGGGTACAGATACGCAGTATTTT
TRBV4-1	-	TRBJ1-5	-	15	CASSQGTIGNQPQHF	TGCGCCAGCAGCCAGGGGACAATTGGCAATCAGCCCCAGCATTTT
TRBV5-1	few	TRBJ1-1	-	13	CASSLVGPGEAFF	TGCGCCAGCAGCTTGGTAGGGCCAGGAGAAGCTTTCTTT
TRBV27	few	TRBJ2-7	-	13	CASISDISYEQYF	TGTGCCAGCATCTCCGACATATCCTACGAGCAGTACTTC
TRBV6-5	-	TRBJ1-2	TRBD1	17	CASTQAGQGASSDGYTF	TGTGCCAGCACCCAGGCGGGACAGGGGGCGTCTAGCGATGGCTACACCTTC
TRBV7-6	-	TRBJ2-1	TRBD2	14	CASSLPSGSGEQFF	TGTGCCAGCAGCTTACCTAGCGGGAGTGGTGAGCAGTTCTTC
TRBV18	-	TRBJ1-1	-	14	CASSPYGVGTEAFF	TGTGCCAGCTCACCGTACGGAGTAGGTACTGAAGCTTTCTTT
TRBV25-1	-	TRBJ2-3	-	14	CASSETFLTDTQYF	TGTGCCAGCAGTGAAACCTTTCTGACAGATACGCAGTATTTT
TRBV12-3/TRBV12-4	-	TRBJ1-1	-	12	CASRREEAKAFF	TGTGCCAGCAGGCGTGAGGAAGCAAAGGCTTTCTTT
TRBV29-1	-	TRBJ2-3	-	13	CSVVDSQGNTQYF	TGCAGCGTTGTGGACTCGCAGGGAAATACGCAGTATTTT
TRBV5-1	-	TRBJ2-6	TRBD2	15	CASSFGGTGANVLTF	TGCGCCAGCAGCTTCGGGGGGACCGGGGCCAACGTCCTGACTTTC
TRBV27	-	TRBJ1-1	TRBD1	16	CASRSGTGPMNTEAFF	TGTGCCAGCCGATCCGGGACAGGGCCCATGAACACTGAAGCTTTCTTT
TRBV29-1	-	TRBJ2-1	TRBD1	13	CSATGETYNEQFF	TGCAGCGCGACAGGGGAGACCTACAATGAGCAGTTCTTC